This T cell receptor (beta chain) was sequenced in a study of blood T cell repertoires in COVID-19. Turning to the study itself: Sample material is recorded as cDNA or gDNA derived from T cells, B-cell-depleted T cells, or PBMCs.

Original data processing: Quantification of nucleated cells was approximated via reference gene primer amplification. TCRdb keeps only in-frame clones here, not all; method: immunoSEQ multiplex PCR. V, J and clone size were drawn from that table, and D and trimming were deduced from the DNA. The sample includes fewer than 150,000 clones, 87% of them seen just once. V lost 7 bases, J lost 0 bases, and 13 bases lay in between. Germline CDR1 is MDHEN and CDR2 is SYDVKM. The CDR3 has 16 residues. This clonotype was sampled from a woman between 70 and 85 years old with acute or convalescent COVID-19. The J gene is TRBJ2-6, the V gene TRBV28, with D perhaps matching TRBD1 (6 bases). Sequenced sample: peripheral blood. CDR3: CASNRASSSGANVLTF. In DNA form, the CDR3 reads TGTGCCAGCAACAGGGCCTCAAGCTCTGGGGCCAACGTCCTGACTTTC.